This entry lists 21 T cell receptor beta chains sequenced from one sample in a study of memory CD4+ T cells and cytomegalovirus serostatus. This table comes from immunoSEQ multiplex PCR, and its TCRdb copy is limited to in-frame clones, with some not included. The repertoire includes approximately 52,000 clones, around four fifths of them detected once, and 0.77% sits in the top ten. Single viable CD3+CD4+CD8-CD45RO+ cells were sorted as the memory CD4+ T cells. Source material: memory CD4+ T cells from blood. These receptors were obtained from an adult in good health and CMV-seronegative.

The chain couples TRBV7-2 to TRBJ2-7; 11 positions agree with TRBD1. The germline V gene encodes CDR1 SGHTA and CDR2 FQGNSA. The J segment lost 4 bases and the V segment lost 5 bases, leaving 10 bases of the junction unmatched. This CDR3 has 16 amino acids. Here the CDR3 reads CASSQPGGQGGYEQYF. The CDR3 DNA reads TGTGCCAGCAGCCAGCCAGGGGGACAGGGGGGTTACGAGCAGTACTTC.

The rearrangement links TRBV4-2 to TRBJ2-3; 7 bases fit TRBD1. The CDR3 spans 18 residues. The J segment lost 8 bases and the V segment lost 1 base, leaving 18 bases of the junction unmatched. CDR1 and CDR2 from the germline V gene are LGHNA and YNFKEQ. The CDR3 DNA reads as TGTGCCAGCAGCCAAGCCTTGGGACAGAGAGCCTTGCAGGGTACGCAGTATTTT. This encodes CASSQALGQRALQGTQYF.

The chain uses TRBV6-5 and TRBJ1-1; 7 bases map to TRBD1. The CDR3 totals 15 residues. Germline trimming cut 2 bases from V and 1 base from J; bases unmatched to any gene: 4. Germline values: CDR1 MNHEY, CDR2 SVGAGI. CDR3 nucleotide sequence: TGTGCCAGCAGTTACAGGGGGCTTTCGAACACTGAAGCTTTCTTT. It encodes CASSYRGLSNTEAFF.

This clone came up a few times. The CDR3 sequence is CASSLGLSTTNEKLFF. In DNA form, the CDR3 reads TGTGCCAGCAGCTTAGGGCTGAGTACAACTAATGAAAAACTGTTTTTT. This sequence joins TRBV7-2 and TRBJ1-4; the D is unclear. In germline, CDR1 is SGHTA, CDR2 FQGNSA. V was clipped by 1 base and J by 0 bases, with 9 bases between them. This CDR3 has 16 residues. Looking up the rest from reference TRBV7-2 and TRBJ1-4 gives the full variable domain: GAGVSQSPSNKVTEKGKDVELRCDPISGHTALYWYRQSLGQGLEFLIYFQGNSAPDKSGLPSDRFSAERTGGSVSTLTIQRTQQEDSAVYLCASSLGLSTTNEKLFFGSGTQLSVL.

V is TRBV5-1 and J is TRBJ2-1, with D tentatively TRBD1 (6 bases). Trimming stripped 2 bases from V and 4 bases from J, with 19 bases between. The CDR3 covers 17 residues. From germline, CDR1 is SGHRS and CDR2 YFSETQ. CDR3 sequence (DNA): TGCGCCAGCAGCTTTTCCTCCAACAGGGCTGGGTACAATGAGCAGTTCTTC. Residues: CASSFSSNRAGYNEQFF.

The DNA for the CDR3 is TGTGCCAGCAGTTACTCCGGGCTACAAGAGACCCAGTACTTC. As protein: CASSYSGLQETQYF. The chain has TRBV6-6 and TRBJ2-5; no firm D call. CDR3 length: 14 amino acids. Germline V gives CDR1 MNHNY, CDR2 SVGAGI (reference sequence). Trimming pared 0 bases from V and 2 bases from J, leaving 7 bases between.

The rearrangement joins TRBV18 to TRBJ2-1; a weak D match, TRBD2 (5 bases). V was cut by 4 bases and J by 1 base, with 11 bases left in between. There are 15 residues in the CDR3. Germline V CDR1 and CDR2: KGHSH, LQKENI. CDR3 in amino acids: CASSQRDPSYNEQFF. Written as DNA, the CDR3 is TGTGCCAGCTCACAACGGGATCCTTCCTACAATGAGCAGTTCTTC.

The chain links TRBV6-1 to TRBJ2-7, with D possibly matching TRBD2 (5 bases). V lost 4 bases to trimming and J lost 1 base, with 8 bases between them. In germline, CDR1 is MNHNS, CDR2 SASEGT. The CDR3 loop spans 13 amino acids. The CDR3 protein is CASSVGVSYEQYF. CDR3 sequence (DNA): TGTGCCAGCAGTGTCGGGGTTTCCTACGAGCAGTACTTC.

V is TRBV7-9 and J is TRBJ1-1, with D perhaps matching TRBD1 (5 bases). CDR1 is SEHNR, CDR2 FQNEAQ, per germline (reference sequence). Trimming pared 1 base from V and 1 base from J, leaving 13 bases between. The CDR3 length is 16 residues. The CDR3 DNA sequence: TGTGCCAGCAGCTTAGTCTCCGGGGGGAGGAACACTGAAGCTTTCTTT. Its protein is CASSLVSGGRNTEAFF.

Comments on this clone: Other DNA sequences of this sample code for an identical CDR3. The gene calls are TRBV5-1 and TRBJ2-3; D unclear. Trimming took 0 bases from V and 6 from J, leaving 11 bases between them. CDR1 and CDR2 (germline): SGHRS, YFSETQ. This CDR3 contains 14 residues. The CDR3 loop reads CASSLGSGADTQYF. Here the CDR3 DNA reads TGCGCCAGCAGCTTGGGATCTGGCGCGGATACGCAGTATTTT.

The chain carries TRBV4-2 and TRBJ1-3; no definite D call. Germline V CDR1 and CDR2: LGHNA, YNFKEQ. There are 17 residues in the CDR3. V was cut by 0 bases and J by 0 bases, with 12 bases left in between. The CDR3 DNA reads TGTGCCAGCAGCCAAGACCTTGGGCTGGGCTCTGGAAACACCATATATTTT. This gives the protein CASSQDLGLGSGNTIYF.

The chain combines TRBV5-6 with TRBJ1-3, with D possibly being TRBD1 (5 bases). Germline V gives CDR1 SGHDT, CDR2 YYEEEE. V lost 3 bases to trimming and J lost 3 bases, with 19 bases between them. CDR3 length: 17 residues. Here the CDR3 DNA reads TGTGCCAGCAGCTACGGGGACTCTACAAGAGGTGGAAACACCATATATTTT. Its translation is CASSYGDSTRGGNTIYF. Supplemented by reference TRBV5-6 and TRBJ1-3, the full variable domain reads DAGVTQSPTHLIKTRGQQVTLRCSPKSGHDTVSWYQQALGQGPQFIFQYYEEEERQRGNFPDRFSGHQFPNYSSELNVNALLLGDSALYLCASSYGDSTRGGNTIYFGEGSWLTVV.

This clone was seen a handful of times. The same CDR3 arises from other DNA sequences in this sample as well. The rearrangement links TRBV2 to TRBJ1-5; perhaps TRBD1 as D (5 bases). CDR3 length equals 14 residues. The ends were cut back, 6 bases at V and 2 bases at J, with 11 bases in the middle. The V gene's germline CDR1 is SNHLY and CDR2 FYNNEI. The CDR3 coding sequence is TGTGCCAGCAGCGGGGGGGTTCGCAATCAGCCCCAGCATTTT. This codes for CASSGGVRNQPQHF. Together with reference TRBV2 and TRBJ1-5, the CDR3 gives the full variable domain: EPEVTQTPSHQVTQMGQEVILRCVPISNHLYFYWYRQILGQKVEFLVSFYNNEISEKSEIFDDQFSVERPDGSNFTLKIRSTKLEDSAMYFCASSGGVRNQPQHFGDGTRLSIL.

The chain carries TRBV14 and TRBJ2-5; the D is unclear. V was clipped by 4 bases and J by 4 bases, with 4 bases between them. Per germline, CDR1 SGHDN and CDR2 FVKESK. This CDR3 contains 11 residues. CDR3 sequence (DNA): TGTGCCAGCAGCCCCGGAGAGACCCAGTACTTC. Amino acids: CASSPGETQYF.

This clone was seen only a few times. The gene calls are TRBV6-6 and TRBJ1-4, with a tentative D call TRBD1 (6 bases). The CDR3 covers 14 residues. The V gene lost 7 bases and the J gene lost 4 bases, with 13 bases spanning the gap. Germline V gene data show CDR1 as MNHNY and CDR2 as SVGAGI (reference sequence). The CDR3, as DNA: TGTGCCAGCAAATTGGACAGCCTTAATGAAAAACTGTTTTTT. As protein: CASKLDSLNEKLFF.

By sample share, this clone is medium-sized. The chain is built from TRBV5-1 and TRBJ1-6, with 7 bases that match TRBD1. Per the germline V gene, CDR1 is SGHRS and CDR2 is YFSETQ. V shed 4 bases, J shed 7 bases, and the junction held 5 bases outside the gene matches. The CDR3 is made up of 14 amino acids. The CDR3 DNA sequence: TGCGCCAGCAGCCCAGGGGGGGAGAATTCACCCCTCCACTTT. The encoded protein is CASSPGGENSPLHF.

This clone was observed a handful of times. CDR3 region: CASSYIGEAFF. CDR3 bases: TGTGCCAGCAGTTACATAGGGGAAGCTTTCTTT. This chain uses TRBV6-6 with TRBJ1-1, with D unclear. V was shortened by 2 bases and J by 8 bases, with 6 bases between the two germline ends. Looked up from germline, CDR1 is MNHNY and CDR2 is SVGAGI (reference sequence). The CDR3 is made up of 11 amino acids.

This clone was observed once. The gene calls are TRBV7-8 and TRBJ1-1, with D perhaps matching TRBD1 (5 bases). Trimming took off 3 bases at V and 3 bases at J, with 14 bases between the two ends. This CDR3 is 15 amino acids long. The germline gives CDR1 SGHVS, CDR2 FQNEAQ. The CDR3 sequence is CASSLEGTWDTEAFF. The DNA for the CDR3 is TGTGCCAGCAGCTTGGAGGGGACTTGGGACACTGAAGCTTTCTTT.

This clone was seen repeatedly, ten times or more. CDR3 DNA: TGTGCCAGCAGCTTACGGACAGGGACTTATAATTCACCCCTCCACTTT. It specifies CASSLRTGTYNSPLHF. The chain combines TRBV7-8 with TRBJ1-6, with 8 bases fitting TRBD1. V lost 2 bases, J lost 4 bases, and 4 bases stayed unmatched. The germline V gene has CDR1 SGHVS and CDR2 FQNEAQ. The CDR3 consists of 16 residues.

This clone was seen a single time. The chain couples TRBV6-5 to TRBJ1-2; TRBD1 aligns across 8 bases. There are 12 residues in the CDR3. Trimming removed 5 bases from V and 8 bases from J; junction bases left unmatched: 4. Looked up from germline, CDR1 is MNHEY and CDR2 is SVGAGI. In DNA form, the CDR3 reads TGTGCCAGCAGTCGACAGGGGACGGGCTACACCTTC. The encoded protein is CASSRQGTGYTF.

The rearrangement uses TRBV7-3 and TRBJ2-5, with 9 bases identical to TRBD2. This CDR3 contains 18 residues. Germline assignment: CDR1 SGHTA and CDR2 FQGTGA. V lost 1 base and J lost 5; bases outside the gene matches: 14. CDR3 protein: CASSLIGLSGGRSETQYF. The CDR3 DNA follows: TGTGCCAGCAGCTTAATAGGTCTTAGCGGGGGAAGGTCGGAGACCCAGTACTTC.